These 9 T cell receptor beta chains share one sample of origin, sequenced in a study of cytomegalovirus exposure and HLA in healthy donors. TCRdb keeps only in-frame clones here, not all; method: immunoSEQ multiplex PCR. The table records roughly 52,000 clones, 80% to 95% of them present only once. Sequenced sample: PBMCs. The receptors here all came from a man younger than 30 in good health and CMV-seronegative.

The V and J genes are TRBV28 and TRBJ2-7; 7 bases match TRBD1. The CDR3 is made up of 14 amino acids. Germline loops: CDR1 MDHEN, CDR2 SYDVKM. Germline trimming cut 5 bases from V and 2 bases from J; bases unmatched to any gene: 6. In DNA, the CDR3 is TGTGCCAGCAGTGCCGGGACAGCCGCCTACGAGCAGTACTTC. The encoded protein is CASSAGTAAYEQYF.

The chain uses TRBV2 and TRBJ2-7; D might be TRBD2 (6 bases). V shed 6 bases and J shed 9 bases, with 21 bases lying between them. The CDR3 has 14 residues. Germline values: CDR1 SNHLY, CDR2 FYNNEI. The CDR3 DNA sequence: TGTGCCAGCAGCCCCGGGGGAACCCCAATGGGGCAGTACTTC. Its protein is CASSPGGTPMGQYF.

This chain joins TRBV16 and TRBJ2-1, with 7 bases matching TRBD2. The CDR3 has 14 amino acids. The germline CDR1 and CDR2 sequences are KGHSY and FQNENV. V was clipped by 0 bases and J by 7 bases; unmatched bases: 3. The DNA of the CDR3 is TGTGCCAGCAGCCAATCGAGGGGAGGGAATGAGCAGTTCTTC. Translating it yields CASSQSRGGNEQFF.

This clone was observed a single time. As DNA, the CDR3 is TGCGCCAGCAGCGTGGGCCGGGACAGGGGGCTCGGCGAGCAGTACTTC. Its translation is CASSVGRDRGLGEQYF. The chain has TRBV5-1 and TRBJ2-7, with 12 bases matching TRBD1. The CDR3 has 16 amino acids. Trimming cost V 4 bases and J 6 bases; bases outside gene matches: 11. Germline lookup yields CDR1 SGHRS and CDR2 YFSETQ.

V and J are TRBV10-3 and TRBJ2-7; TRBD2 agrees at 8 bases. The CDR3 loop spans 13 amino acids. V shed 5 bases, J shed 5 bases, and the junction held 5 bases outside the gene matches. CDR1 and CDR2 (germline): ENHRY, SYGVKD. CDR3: CAISRTSRDEQYF. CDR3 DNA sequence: TGTGCCATCAGTAGGACTAGCCGAGACGAGCAGTACTTC.

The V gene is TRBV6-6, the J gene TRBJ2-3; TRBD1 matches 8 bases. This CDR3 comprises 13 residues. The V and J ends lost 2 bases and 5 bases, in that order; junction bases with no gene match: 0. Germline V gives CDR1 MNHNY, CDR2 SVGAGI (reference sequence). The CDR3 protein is CASSYTGGDTQYF. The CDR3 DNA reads TGTGCCAGCAGTTACACAGGGGGAGATACGCAGTATTTT.

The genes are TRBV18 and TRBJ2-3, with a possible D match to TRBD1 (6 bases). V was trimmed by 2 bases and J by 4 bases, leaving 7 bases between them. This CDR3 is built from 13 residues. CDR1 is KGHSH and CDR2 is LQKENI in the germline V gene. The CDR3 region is CASSPSGADTQYF. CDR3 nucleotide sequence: TGTGCCAGCTCACCATCAGGGGCAGATACGCAGTATTTT.

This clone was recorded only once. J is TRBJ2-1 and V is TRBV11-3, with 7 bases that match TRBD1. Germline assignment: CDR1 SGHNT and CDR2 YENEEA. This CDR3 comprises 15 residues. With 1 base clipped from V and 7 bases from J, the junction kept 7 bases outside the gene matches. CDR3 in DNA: TGTGCCAGCAGCTTAGGACAGGGAAGGTTAAATGAGCAGTTCTTC. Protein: CASSLGQGRLNEQFF.

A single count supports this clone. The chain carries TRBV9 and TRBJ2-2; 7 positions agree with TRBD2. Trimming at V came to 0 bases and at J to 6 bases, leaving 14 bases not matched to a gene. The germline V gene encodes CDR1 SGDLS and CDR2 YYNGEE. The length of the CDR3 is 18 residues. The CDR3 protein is CASSVGYMGGSASGELFF. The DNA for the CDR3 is TGTGCCAGCAGCGTAGGATACATGGGCGGGAGTGCGTCCGGGGAGCTGTTTTTT.